The present entry profiles one T cell receptor beta chain with its context. This sample was included in a study of blood T cell repertoires in COVID-19. Trimming shortened V by 6 bases and J by 8 bases, and 16 bases separated the two germline ends. The germline CDR1 and CDR2 sequences are SNHLY and FYNNEI. This CDR3 is built from 13 residues. Profiled with immunoSEQ multiplex PCR; TCRdb holds only in-frame clones, not every one. The sample comprises about 170,000 clones, 86% of which are singletons, and less than 3.5% rests with the top ten. The V gene is TRBV2, the J gene TRBJ1-1; tentatively, D is TRBD1 (6 bases). This TCR was sampled from a man between 65 and 85 years old with acute or convalescent COVID-19. The sequenced material came from peripheral blood. The CDR3 region is CASRVLTTGEAFF. The CDR3 nucleotides read TGTGCCAGCAGGGTGCTGACGACAGGCGAAGCTTTCTTT.